This record concerns one T cell receptor beta chain sequence. The sample's time point: patch test 2, 6 weeks after DPC sensitization. Sample treatment: therapeutic diphenylcyclopropenone sensitization with weekly scalp DPC. The data derive from a study of human T cells and chemical hapten exposure. At the level of the study: The upper back received 0.01% DPC by patch testing, with results read at 6 days.

The CDR3 sequence is 12 residues long. V was cut by 3 bases and J by 5 bases, with 6 bases left in between. From germline, CDR1 is SEHNR and CDR2 FQNEAQ (reference sequence). TCRdb analysed the RACE reads with MiXCR anew, one entry per CDR3 protein. Of nearly 55,000 distinct CDR3 sequences listed, 9.9% are singletons. The material sequenced was whole blood, taken in connection with sensitization to the hapten diphenylcyclopropenone (DPC). The chain recombines TRBV7-9 with TRBJ2-3; a possible D gene is TRBD1 (5 bases). The sequence derives from a woman in her 50s with alopecia areata. Some clones in this sample may be carry-over from other donors' samples. CDR3 in DNA: TGTGCCAGCAGCTTGCAGGGAGATACGCAGTATTTT. Translation gives CASSLQGDTQYF.